This T cell receptor beta chain originates from a study of blood T cell repertoires in COVID-19. Turning to the study itself: Samples came from the United States, Italy and Spain, spanning acute and convalescent COVID-19. T cells, B-cell-depleted T cells, or PBMCs supplied cDNA or gDNA.

Original handling: Estimated nucleated cell counts came from reference gene primer amplification. TCRdb's table, derived via immunoSEQ multiplex PCR, lists solely in-frame clones and lacks some. Clone size and V and J calls were adopted from that table, with D and trimming inferred from the DNA. Altogether about 270,000 clones are present, 65% to 85% being singletons, with the ten largest covering around 6%. The CDR3 loop spans 11 amino acids. Germline-derived CDR1 and CDR2 are SGHTS and YDEGEE. Trimming took 1 base from V and 6 from J, leaving 2 bases between them. The sequencing input was peripheral blood. The origin of this receptor is a man older than 75 with acute or convalescent COVID-19. The chain combines TRBV5-8 with TRBJ1-5; D not resolved. This chain's CDR3 is CASSLLQPQHF. The DNA of the CDR3 is TGTGCCAGCAGCTTGCTTCAGCCCCAGCATTTT.